These 29 T cell receptor beta chains came from one sample sequenced in a study of T-cell reconstitution after alpha-beta-depleted transplantation in children. Library preparation (for TCRbeta) was performed with unique molecular identifiers. A single record per CDR3 protein comes from TCRdb applying MiXCR to the PCR reads. This sample has around 110,000 distinct CDR3 sequences; approximately 10% occur once, and the top ten carry under 35%. The input for sequencing was PBMCs, taken before TCRalphabeta/CD19-depleted stem cell transplant. The receptors were sampled from a boy between 2 and 10 years old with acute lymphoblastic leukemia, due to receive a stem cell transplant.

This clonotype occurred a few times. The chain couples TRBV15 to TRBJ2-3; D ambiguous. The germline gives CDR1 LNHNV, CDR2 YYDKDF (reference sequence). CDR3 size: 13 residues. V was clipped by 3 bases and J by 2 bases, with 6 bases between them. The CDR3 nucleotides read TGTGCCACCAGCAGTTTGACCACAGATACGCAGTATTTT. As protein: CATSSLTTDTQYF.

This clonotype was observed at least ten times. The rearrangement uses TRBV12-3 or TRBV12-4 and TRBJ2-1, with 7 bases aligning to TRBD1. After removal of 3 bases from V and 2 bases from J, the junction contained 1 base not matched to a gene. This CDR3 is built from 14 residues. In DNA form, the CDR3 reads TGTGCCAGCAGTTTGACAGGGCCCTACAATGAGCAGTTCTTC. Amino acids: CASSLTGPYNEQFF.

This clonotype was counted between two and nine times. The chain couples TRBV5-1 to TRBJ2-1; 10 nucleotides line up with TRBD2. Germline CDR1 and CDR2: SGHRS and YFSETQ. V lost 0 bases and J lost 10; bases outside the gene matches: 10. CDR3 length: 16 residues. CDR3 in amino acids: CASSLGAGGPLIEQFF. Here the CDR3 DNA reads TGCGCCAGCAGCTTGGGAGCGGGAGGGCCCCTCATCGAGCAGTTCTTC.

There are a few counts of this clonotype. V usage is TRBV20-1 and J usage is TRBJ2-1; D possibly corresponds to TRBD2 (6 bases). Germline V gene data show CDR1 as DFQATT and CDR2 as SNEGSKA (reference sequence). CDR3 length: 16 residues. V gave up 4 bases and J gave up 7 bases, with 23 bases separating them. The CDR3 protein is CSATSQKRAPLNEQFF. The CDR3 coding sequence is TGCAGTGCTACATCTCAAAAGCGGGCCCCTCTGAATGAGCAGTTCTTC.

V gene TRBV6-5 combines with J gene TRBJ1-1; 7 positions agree with TRBD1. CDR1 and CDR2 from the germline V gene are MNHEY and SVGAGI. Trimming at V came to 4 bases and at J to 4 bases, leaving 12 bases not matched to a gene. This CDR3 has 16 residues. This chain's CDR3 is CASSSRDRTPGTEAFF. The CDR3 DNA follows: TGTGCCAGCAGTTCCCGGGACAGAACCCCGGGCACTGAAGCTTTCTTT.

This clonotype was recorded many times. The V gene is TRBV20-1, the J gene TRBJ1-1, with 9 bases that match TRBD1. The CDR3 is 15 residues long. Losses at the gene ends were 6 bases for V and 4 bases for J; bases not matched to a gene: 12. Germline V CDR1 and CDR2: DFQATT, SNEGSKA (reference sequence). CDR3: CSAHYRGQGGTEAFF. Here the CDR3 DNA reads TGCAGTGCACACTACAGGGGGCAGGGTGGCACTGAAGCTTTCTTT.

This clonotype was counted many times. V usage is TRBV27 and J usage is TRBJ2-6; possibly TRBD1 for D (7 bases). Germline V CDR1 and CDR2: MNHEY, SMNVEV (reference sequence). This CDR3 has 16 amino acids. The ends were cut back, 3 bases at V and 4 bases at J, with 13 bases in the middle. The CDR3 region has the DNA TGTGCCAGCAGTTTGGAGGGGGCGTTAGGGGCCAACGTCCTGACTTTC. This codes for CASSLEGALGANVLTF.

This clonotype has a count of ten or more. The chain couples TRBV5-5 to TRBJ2-3; no clear D gene. The V end was cut by 0 bases, the J end by 4 bases, with 15 bases between. CDR1 SGHKS and CDR2 YYEKEE come from the germline V gene (reference sequence). This CDR3 is 16 amino acids long. This chain's CDR3 is CASSLASVPLADTQYF. Written as DNA, the CDR3 is TGTGCCAGCAGCTTGGCGAGCGTTCCCCTGGCAGATACGCAGTATTTT.

The V and J genes are TRBV7-8 and TRBJ2-2, with a tentative D call TRBD1 (5 bases). Germline values: CDR1 SGHVS, CDR2 FQNEAQ. The CDR3 sequence is 14 residues long. V was pared by 5 bases and J by 2 bases, with 9 bases between. The CDR3, as DNA: TGTGCCAGCAGCAACAGGCAAAACACCGGGGAGCTGTTTTTT. Translated, it gives CASSNRQNTGELFF.

This clonotype was observed a few times. The chain links TRBV27 to TRBJ1-1; 8 bases are shared with TRBD1. The CDR3 has 14 residues. The trim removed 2 bases at V and 4 bases at J, leaving 3 bases unmatched. Germline V gene sequence: CDR1 MNHEY, CDR2 SMNVEV (reference sequence). CDR3 region: CASSLGRGLTEAFF. Here the CDR3 DNA reads TGTGCCAGCAGTTTAGGCAGGGGGCTCACTGAAGCTTTCTTT.

This clonotype was seen only a few times. J is TRBJ2-7 and V is TRBV29-1; 8 bases align to TRBD2. Germline loops: CDR1 SQVTM, CDR2 ANQGSEA. The CDR3 loop spans 13 amino acids. The junction had 11 bases not matched to a gene; V was cut back by 7 bases and J by 6 bases. The CDR3 loop is CSALSGSGGEQYF. The DNA for the CDR3 is TGCAGCGCCCTCAGCGGGAGTGGCGGCGAGCAGTACTTC.

The chain links TRBV18 to TRBJ2-4, with D possibly being TRBD1 or TRBD2 (5 bases each). Germline V gene lookup returns CDR1 KGHSH and CDR2 LQKENI. The V end lost 3 bases, the J end lost 1 base, and 10 bases lay between the germline ends. The CDR3 runs 15 residues. CDR3 region: CASSPGREAKNIQYF. CDR3 nucleotides: TGTGCCAGCTCACCGGGCAGGGAGGCCAAAAACATTCAGTACTTC.

This clonotype appeared many times. The chain joins TRBV20-1 to TRBJ1-6; no firm D call. Trimming left V 3 bases short and J 0 bases short, with 12 bases between. The CDR3 has 16 residues. Looked up from germline, CDR1 is DFQATT and CDR2 is SNEGSKA (reference sequence). For the CDR3, the DNA is TGCAGTGCTAGTGTTTCAGCGAGCTCCTATAATTCACCCCTCCACTTT. As protein: CSASVSASSYNSPLHF.

In its sample, this clonotype was seen many times. The V and J genes are TRBV20-1 and TRBJ2-1; 7 nucleotides line up with TRBD1. Trimming cost V 0 bases and J 4 bases; bases outside gene matches: 9. The germline V gene has CDR1 DFQATT and CDR2 SNEGSKA (reference sequence). CDR3 size: 16 residues. CDR3 in DNA: TGCAGTGCTAGAGATCACGCGGCAGGGGGTTACAATGAGCAGTTCTTC. Encoded protein: CSARDHAAGGYNEQFF.

This clonotype was recorded a few times. This chain links TRBV4-1 with TRBJ1-5; D is possibly TRBD1 (5 bases). The germline gives CDR1 MGHRA, CDR2 YSYEKL. The V gene lost 3 bases and the J gene lost 4 bases, with 7 bases spanning the gap. The CDR3 covers 13 residues. This CDR3 is CASSHEGNQPQHF. For the CDR3, the DNA is TGCGCCAGCAGCCACGAGGGGAATCAGCCCCAGCATTTT.

The chain couples TRBV28 to TRBJ2-5; TRBD2 matches 14 bases. Germline loops: CDR1 MDHEN, CDR2 SYDVKM. V lost 6 bases, J lost 5 bases, and 17 bases stayed unmatched. There are 19 residues in the CDR3. The CDR3 sequence is CASSPPGLAGGWVQETQYF. CDR3 bases: TGTGCCAGCAGCCCCCCAGGACTAGCGGGAGGTTGGGTCCAGGAGACCCAGTACTTC.

The chain links TRBV12-3 or TRBV12-4 to TRBJ1-4, with no clear D. V dropped 4 bases and J dropped 1 base, with 13 bases sitting between them. This CDR3 is 16 amino acids long. The CDR3 DNA reads TGTGCCAGCAGTTCCGACCGGGGTCAAACTAATGAAAAACTGTTTTTT. Encoded protein: CASSSDRGQTNEKLFF.

This clonotype came up a few times. The chain carries TRBV7-2 and TRBJ2-7; D may be TRBD1 or TRBD2 (6 bases each). V lost 3 bases to trimming and J lost 0 bases, with 18 bases between them. CDR1 is SGHTA, CDR2 FQGNSA, per germline. The CDR3 sequence is 17 residues long. The CDR3, as DNA: TGTGCCAGCAGCTTTTTAGGAGGGGGGAAAAGCTCCTACGAGCAGTACTTC. Translated: CASSFLGGGKSSYEQYF.

This chain uses TRBV24-1 with TRBJ2-1; D is possibly TRBD2 (7 bases). The V gene lost 3 bases and the J gene lost 8 bases, with 16 bases spanning the gap. CDR1 is KGHDR, CDR2 SFDVKD, per germline. This CDR3 has 15 residues. Here the CDR3 DNA reads TGTGCCACCAGTGATAAGGGCAGGGGAGGGGATGAGCAGTTCTTC. Translating it yields CATSDKGRGGDEQFF.

This clonotype was detected many times. This sequence joins TRBV12-3 or TRBV12-4 and TRBJ1-1, with a tentative D call TRBD1 (6 bases). The CDR3 contains 14 residues. Trimming removed 5 bases at V and 12 bases at J, with 22 bases between. The CDR3 region is CASSMGAGTARTFF. The CDR3 DNA follows: TGTGCCAGCAGTATGGGGGCCGGGACTGCTCGAACTTTCTTT.

The table lists this clonotype with a few counts. The CDR3 sequence: CASSYPGGEAFF. In DNA, the CDR3 is TGTGCCAGCAGTTACCCGGGGGGAGAAGCTTTCTTT. The J gene is TRBJ1-1, the V gene TRBV6-6; tentatively, D is TRBD1 (5 bases). This CDR3 spans 12 amino acids. Trimming removed 2 bases from V and 8 bases from J, with 9 bases in between. Germline V lookup: CDR1 MNHNY, CDR2 SVGAGI (reference sequence).

This clonotype was counted many times. The J gene is TRBJ2-3, the V gene TRBV10-2; D uncertain. V dropped 3 bases and J dropped 2 bases, with 0 bases sitting between them. The V gene's germline CDR1 is WSHSY and CDR2 SAAADI. The CDR3 runs to 11 residues. CDR3 residues: CASSDTDTQYF. DNA for the CDR3: TGCGCCAGCAGTGACACAGATACGCAGTATTTT.

This clonotype was detected a few times. The gene calls are TRBV14 and TRBJ2-5; 10 nucleotides line up with TRBD1. CDR3 length: 16 residues. Germline CDR1 and CDR2: SGHDN and FVKESK. The V gene end was trimmed by 2 bases and the J gene end by 5 bases; junction bases not matched to a gene: 8. The chain's CDR3 is CASSQNRDRGVETQYF. In nucleotides, the CDR3 is TGTGCCAGCAGCCAAAACCGGGACAGGGGCGTTGAGACCCAGTACTTC.

This clonotype came up a few times. This chain uses TRBV7-9 with TRBJ1-2; no clear D gene. V lost 1 base and J lost 8, with 8 bases in between. This CDR3 has 12 amino acids. Germline V lookup: CDR1 SEHNR, CDR2 FQNEAQ (reference sequence). CDR3 amino acids: CASSLVEDGYTF. CDR3 bases: TGTGCCAGCAGCTTAGTAGAAGACGGCTACACCTTC.

This clonotype was seen many times. The chain joins TRBV27 to TRBJ2-7; no clear D gene. Trimming pared 4 bases from V and 9 bases from J, leaving 16 bases between. The CDR3 loop spans 13 amino acids. Germline CDR1 and CDR2: MNHEY and SMNVEV (reference sequence). In nucleotides, the CDR3 is TGTGCCAGCAGTTCGTCTTCTACTAATCGGCAGTACTTC. It translates to CASSSSSTNRQYF.

Remarks on this clonotype: A much larger clone is a single base away; this may be a read error. The chain is built from TRBV25-1 and TRBJ2-7, with D uncertain. CDR1 is MGHDK, CDR2 SYGVNS, per germline. The length of the CDR3 is 11 residues. The ends were cut back, 5 bases at V and 5 bases at J, with 7 bases in the middle. The CDR3 DNA reads TGTGCCAGCAGTTCCCCCGACGAGCAGTACTTC. It encodes CASSSPDEQYF.

This clonotype was observed a few times. V and J are TRBV3-1 and TRBJ2-6, with 9 bases aligning to TRBD2. Germline loops: CDR1 LGHDT, CDR2 YNNKEL (reference sequence). This CDR3 has 21 residues. J was trimmed by 0 bases and V by 0 bases; bases with no gene match: 12. The CDR3 DNA reads TGTGCCAGCAGCCAAGATCTGATAGCGGGGGCCTCAACCTCTGGGGCCAACGTCCTGACTTTC. Protein sequence: CASSQDLIAGASTSGANVLTF.

This clonotype turned up a few times. This chain uses TRBV28 with TRBJ2-1; 7 bases agree with TRBD2. The J segment lost 8 bases and the V segment lost 5 bases, leaving 15 bases of the junction unmatched. Per the germline V gene, CDR1 is MDHEN and CDR2 is SYDVKM. CDR3 length: 16 residues. The CDR3 sequence: CASSRPRGSNSDEQFF. The CDR3 DNA reads TGTGCCAGCAGTAGACCGCGGGGGTCCAATAGCGATGAGCAGTTCTTC.

This clonotype was seen many times. The chain employs TRBV25-1 and TRBJ2-1, with D unclear. The CDR3 is made up of 15 amino acids. Germline values: CDR1 MGHDK, CDR2 SYGVNS. V lost 4 bases and J 1 base, leaving 11 bases between the germline ends. CDR3 DNA sequence: TGTGCCAGCAGTGCCGCGTCGGGTTCCTACAATGAGCAGTTCTTC. Amino acid sequence: CASSAASGSYNEQFF.